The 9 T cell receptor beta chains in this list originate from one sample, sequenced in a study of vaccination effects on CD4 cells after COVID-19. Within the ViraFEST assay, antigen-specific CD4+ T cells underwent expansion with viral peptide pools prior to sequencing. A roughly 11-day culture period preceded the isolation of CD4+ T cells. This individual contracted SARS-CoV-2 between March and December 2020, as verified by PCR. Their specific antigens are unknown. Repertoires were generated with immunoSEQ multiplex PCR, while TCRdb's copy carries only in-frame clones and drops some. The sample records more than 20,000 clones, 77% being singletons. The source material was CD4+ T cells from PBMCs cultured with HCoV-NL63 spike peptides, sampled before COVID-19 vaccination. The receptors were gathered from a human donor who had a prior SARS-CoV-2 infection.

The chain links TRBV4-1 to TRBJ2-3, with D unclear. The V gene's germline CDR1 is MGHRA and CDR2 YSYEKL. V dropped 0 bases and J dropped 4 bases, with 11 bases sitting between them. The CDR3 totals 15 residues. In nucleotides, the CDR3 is TGCGCCAGCAGCCAAGATAGGGTATATGCAGATACGCAGTATTTT. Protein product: CASSQDRVYADTQYF.

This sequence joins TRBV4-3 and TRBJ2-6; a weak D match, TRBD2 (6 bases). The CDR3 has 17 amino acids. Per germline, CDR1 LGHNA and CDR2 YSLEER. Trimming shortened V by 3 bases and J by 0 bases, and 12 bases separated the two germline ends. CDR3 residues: CASSHGGLSSGANVLTF. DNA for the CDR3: TGCGCCAGCAGCCACGGAGGGTTGAGCTCTGGGGCCAACGTCCTGACTTTC.

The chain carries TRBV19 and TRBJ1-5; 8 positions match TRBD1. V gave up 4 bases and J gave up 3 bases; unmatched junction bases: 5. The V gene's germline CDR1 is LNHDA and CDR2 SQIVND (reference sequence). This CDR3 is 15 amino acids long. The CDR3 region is CASSRQGALNQPQHF. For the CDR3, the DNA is TGTGCCAGTAGTAGGCAGGGGGCCCTCAATCAGCCCCAGCATTTT.

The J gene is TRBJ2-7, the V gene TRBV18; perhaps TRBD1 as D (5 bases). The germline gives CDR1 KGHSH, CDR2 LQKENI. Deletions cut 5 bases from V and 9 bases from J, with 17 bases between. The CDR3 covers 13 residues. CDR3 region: CASSLIPGSVQYF. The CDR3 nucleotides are TGTGCCAGCTCATTAATCCCAGGGTCGGTGCAGTACTTC.

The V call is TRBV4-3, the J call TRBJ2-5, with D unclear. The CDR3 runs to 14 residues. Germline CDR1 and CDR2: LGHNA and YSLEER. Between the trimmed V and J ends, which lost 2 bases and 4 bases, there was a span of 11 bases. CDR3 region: CASSQYGVGETQYF. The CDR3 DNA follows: TGCGCCAGCAGCCAATACGGAGTCGGAGAGACCCAGTACTTC.

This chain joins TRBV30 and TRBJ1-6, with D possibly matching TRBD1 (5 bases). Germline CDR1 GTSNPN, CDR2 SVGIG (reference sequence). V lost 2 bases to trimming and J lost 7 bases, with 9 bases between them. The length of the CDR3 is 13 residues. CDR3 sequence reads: CAWSSGGNSPLHF. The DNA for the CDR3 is TGTGCCTGGAGTTCCGGGGGGAATTCACCCCTCCACTTT. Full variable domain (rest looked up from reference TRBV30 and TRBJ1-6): SQTIHQWPATLVQPVGSPLSLECTVEGTSNPNLYWYRQAAGRGLQLLFYSVGIGQISSEVPQNLSASRPQDRQFILSSKKLLLSDSGFYLCAWSSGGNSPLHFGNGTRLTVT.

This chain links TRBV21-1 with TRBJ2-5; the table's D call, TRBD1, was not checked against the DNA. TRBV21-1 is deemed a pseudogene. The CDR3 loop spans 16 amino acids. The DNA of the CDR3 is TGTGCCAGCAGCGTCCGGACAGGTTGTACCCAAGAGACCCAGTACTTC. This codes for CASSVRTGCTQETQYF.

The CDR3 DNA is TGCGCCAGCAGCTTGGGGGACGACGGTTCACCCCTCCACTTT. As protein: CASSLGDDGSPLHF. The chain employs TRBV5-1 and TRBJ1-6; D may be TRBD1 (5 bases). This CDR3 spans 14 amino acids. CDR1 and CDR2 (germline): SGHRS, YFSETQ. Trimming took off 0 bases at V and 9 bases at J, with 10 bases between the two ends.

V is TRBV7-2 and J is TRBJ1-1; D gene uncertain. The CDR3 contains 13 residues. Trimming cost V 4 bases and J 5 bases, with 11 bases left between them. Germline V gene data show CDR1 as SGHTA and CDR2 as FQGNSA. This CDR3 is CASSSPALTEAFF. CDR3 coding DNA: TGTGCCAGCAGCTCCCCGGCGTTAACTGAAGCTTTCTTT. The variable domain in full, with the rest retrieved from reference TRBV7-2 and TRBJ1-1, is GAGVSQSPSNKVTEKGKDVELRCDPISGHTALYWYRQSLGQGLEFLIYFQGNSAPDKSGLPSDRFSAERTGGSVSTLTIQRTQQEDSAVYLCASSSPALTEAFFGQGTRLTVV.